The clone carrying this T cell receptor beta chain was found once. Its matching antigen is unknown. These data belong to a study of shared clonotypes between healthy human individuals. Broader study findings: Sampling covered nothing but blood. Tissue TCR repertoires likely differ from those found in blood. Clonotypes not shared had lower generation probabilities than those common to all four donors.

Source study methods: Filtering was not the same, since immunoSEQ gave junction-only sequences without quality scores. The table came from immunoSEQ multiplex PCR; TCRdb's copy has only in-frame clones and leaves some out. V and J calls and clone size are those listed in that table; D and trimming were worked out from the DNA. The table has over 2 million clones, 85% to 95% seen once. The CDR3 totals 15 residues. CD8 cells regarded as naive lacked CD45RO, were positively chosen for CCR7, and omitted terminally differentiated effector memory CD45RA+ cells. Everyone who donated was a Caucasian adult who lived in Nashville, Tennessee.

Input material: naive CD8+ T cells sorted from blood. V and J are TRBV21-1 and TRBJ1-5. TRBV21-1 corresponds to a pseudogene. This TCR came from a man younger than 35 in good health. For the CDR3, the DNA is TGTGCCAGCAGCGCCCCACCGCCGCGTGGGCAGCCCCAGCATTTT. It translates to CASSAPPPRGQPQHF.